This entry concerns a single T cell receptor (beta chain). Its specific antigen is unknown. No qualities accompany the bases; no much larger clone lies one base away. Trimming takes 6 bases off V and 6 bases off J; junction bases not matched to a gene: 4. There are 12 amino acids in the CDR3, from cysteine to phenylalanine inclusive. Here the CDR3 DNA is all that survives: 36 bases in frame from base 1. According to the germline V gene, CDR1 reads SQVTM and CDR2 reads ANQGSEA. The library was built by means of the immunoSEQ multiplex PCR assay. A mixture of 60 forward primers for TCR Vbeta segments and 13 reverse primers for TCR Jbeta segments was used in the multiplex PCR. The CDR3 region of rearranged TCR beta genes was amplified from genomic DNA by a multiplex PCR assay. On the Illumina HiSeq System, the amplified TCR beta libraries were sequenced as 87-base-pair reads. Concerning the study's data processing: In a later analysis, 70 million to 95 million unique TCR beta chains were counted across the approximately 640 repertoires, and around 10 million of these chains were shared by at least two donors. Raw reads were error-corrected and collapsed into unique sequences by a nearest-neighbor algorithm in which closely related sequences were merged to remove PCR and sequencing errors. CDR3 sequences were aligned to IMGT reference sequences to assign V, D and J gene segments. Each retained sequence needed at least a six-nucleotide match to both a V gene segment and a J gene segment. A rearrangement was called productive if the CDR3 had no stop codons and remained in frame with V and J, and every other rearrangement was called non-productive. Following IMGT convention, CDR3 was defined as the stretch from the second conserved V-encoded cysteine to the conserved J-encoded phenylalanine. Sequences without an unambiguous match to a single V gene segment were excluded from the earlier analysis of several hundred of the donors. An earlier analysis of about 600 of the donors called V segments functional above 56.7% productive rearrangements and segregating when the between-donor standard deviation exceeded 5%. A statistical classification framework was developed to diagnose cytomegalovirus status using the catalog of TCR beta chain sequences. V and J gene assignment, in a later analysis, came from comparing TCR nucleotide sequences with IMGT/GENE-DB human TR gene sequences. The TCRdist pipeline was used in a later analysis to assign CDR3 sequences and most-parsimonious VDJ recombination scenarios. A later analysis defined each TCR beta chain by its CDR3 amino acid sequence plus V-gene family, and excluded reads lacking a unique V-gene family. In a later analysis, approximately 640 highly shared, low-generation-probability nucleotide sequences were removed to address suspected cross-contamination and a sequencing artifact. In a later analysis, a clonal expansion index for each public chain was calculated from normalized within-repertoire ranks of inferred template counts. Generation probabilities in a later analysis came from a VDJ recombination model fitted to out-of-frame rearrangements, and those results were checked against IGoR. Hypergeometric tests were used in a later analysis to score TCR-TCR, TCR-HLA and TCR-CMV co-occurrence, with a repertoire-size bias correction applied to the TCR pairs. False discovery rates were estimated in a later analysis by permuting HLA or CMV assignments 20 times. In a later analysis, co-occurring TCRs were grouped using DBSCAN, with TCRdist sequence similarity added in when clustering inside HLA-allele-positive subsets. Repertoires with fewer than 30,000 or more than 120,000 public chains were left out of co-occurrence clustering, as were four to six repertoires with anomalous nucleotide sharing. Entries here come from immuneACCESS through TCRdb and include only in-frame sequences with V and J called. Some clones fail to appear in such tables; in the studies checked, an unresolved V gene covers under half of the shortfall, and the cause of the remainder is unknown. The DNA gave D and trimming, while V, J and clone size come from that table. Here the sample has over 40,000 clones; approximately 86% occur a single time. The ten largest clones capture 6.5% to 9.5% of the sample.

This entry comes from a study of cytomegalovirus exposure and HLA in healthy donors (dated by TCRdb to 2016 to 2017). About the study as a whole: An earlier analysis of 550 to 700 of the donors reported 250 to 300 Gb of sequence data and 100 million to 130 million unique TCR beta sequences from 150 million to 200 million T cells. A later analysis re-analyzed previously published TCR beta repertoires from 500 to 700 donors and added high-resolution HLA genotyping to study TCR occurrence patterns. Of the 300 to 500 genotyped donors, 81% were placed in the genetic ancestry cluster associated with self-reported Caucasian donors. In addition to the first cohort of roughly 700 subjects, a separate validation cohort of 130 or so different subjects was used. The number of typed donors differed by locus: roughly 620-640 for A, B, C, DRB1 and DQB1; 500 to 550 for DQA1; around 580 for DPA1; and 400 to 480 for DPB1. Rather than drawing on any new phenotypic data, the later analysis identified candidate immune exposures from TCR beta sequences and the way those sequences occurred across donors. Donor age, sex, ethnicity and CMV serostatus were compiled together with the repertoire data. On average, roughly 250,000 unique TCR beta nucleotide sequences were sequenced per donor among about 400 genotyped donors of the cohort, with 15% to 20% of those sequences being non-productive. In a later genetic analysis, genome-wide SNP genotypes for about 65% of the roughly 670 donors were used, and that subset was treated as a discovery cohort. To decide whether each TCR beta V gene segment behaved as functional or pseudogenic, an earlier analysis of approximately 600 of the donors relied on high-throughput TCR beta sequencing. About 300 gigabases of sequencing data and tens of millions of unique TCR sequences were included in an early release covering 500 to 750 HLA-typed donors. Using immunosequencing, the study profiled T cell repertoires from 640 or so subjects and related those repertoires to cytomegalovirus serostatus. High-throughput TCR immunosequencing, statistical association of individual TCRs with disease status, and machine learning were combined to predict cytomegalovirus infection status. Every repertoire in the discovery cohort had been generated on one and the same sequencing platform. HLA typing covered class I and class II loci at four-digit resolution. Because of strong linkage in the cohort, five DR-DQ haplotypes were treated as single units for association and clustering. The aim of the study was to test whether cataloging public T cell receptors could identify signatures of past pathogen exposure. Overall study outcomes, separate from this receptor: Most CMV-associated TCR beta chains appeared to be HLA-restricted in a later analysis, and the HLA associations seemed to be driven largely by CMV exposure. CMV serostatus was the only immune exposure information available for the cohort. In a later genetic analysis, a missense DCLRE1C variant was associated with V-gene and J-gene trimming of TCR beta chains, and the association was replicated in an independent cohort. In an earlier analysis of 500 to 650 of the donors, most TCR beta V segments appeared in productive rearrangements about 87% or about 30% of the time, broadly matching IMGT annotations. According to a later genetic analysis, donors in an Asian-associated ancestry cluster had fewer N-insertions in productive TCRs than the approximately 670-donor mean. Strong co-occurrence of HLA alleles, especially DR and DQ, made assigning TCR associations to individual alleles difficult. The classifier was reported to diagnose cytomegalovirus status with high specificity and sensitivity in both the original cohort and the validation cohort. A few of the identified cytomegalovirus-associated TCR beta chains were confirmed in vitro to be specific for cytomegalovirus antigens. Linkage disequilibrium might explain the correlated functional status among segregating V segments, but an unknown experimental factor could not be excluded. Some IMGT-functional V segments, including TRBV6-2 and TRBV6-3, could not be told apart with the 87-base-pair reads, so those segments were excluded. A cluster of highly shared sequence variants was judged likely to represent a technical artifact of the sequencing pipeline. A further reported finding was that TCR beta sequences accurately predicted the HLA-A and HLA-B alleles for most subjects in the first cohort. A later analysis found that TCR association rates varied across HLA loci, with DRB1 alleles showing the most associated TCRs and HLA-C alleles the fewest. Across donors, most TCR sequences were observed very rarely, whereas some public TCRs were present in many individuals. A later analysis reported that several top co-occurrence clusters appeared linked to parvovirus B19, influenza, CMV and Epstein-Barr virus. At a false discovery rate of 0.05, a later analysis linked 16,000 or so TCR beta sequences to specific HLA alleles. Presence/absence analyses assumed roughly uniform sequencing depth across donors, an assumption that may not hold. This cohort had only TCR beta chains sequenced, and the lack of alpha or paired-chain data limited which features could be detected. In a later analysis, HLA-associated TCR beta chains were found to be more clonally expanded and to have lower generation probabilities than equally common non-associated chains. Because counts were too low, about 18 rarely observed V segments, including chromosome 9 orphons, were excluded from the earlier analysis of several hundred of the donors. The study listed 150 to 200 TCR beta chains as associated with cytomegalovirus. The authors suggested that the approach could potentially be generalized to other disease states and immunological phenotypes. Because HLA typing was unavailable for some donors at each locus, only the typed subset was used in association tests.

The cohort was made up of around 720 healthy bone marrow donors. At the time of sampling, every cohort member was nominally healthy, though immune exposures that went unrecorded were likely present. The donor was CMV seropositive and belonged to the group of 250 to 300 seropositive cohort members. Each donor provided a peripheral blood sample, and peripheral blood mononuclear cells were used for TCR beta sequencing. Genomic DNA was extracted from the blood cell samples with the Qiagen DNeasy Blood Extraction Kit. This TCR came from a woman between 35 and 50 years old in good health and CMV-seropositive. This receptor chain uses TRBV29-1 and TRBJ2-7; 11 central nucleotides agree with TRBD1. Sequenced input: PBMCs. The CDR3 has the sequence CSVRTGGFEQYF. Here is the DNA: TGCAGCGTACGGACAGGGGGCTTCGAGCAGTACTTC.